This entry describes one T cell receptor beta chain. Trimming at V came to 6 bases and at J to 4 bases, leaving 7 bases not matched to a gene. The CDR3 sequence is 14 residues long. The germline V gene has CDR1 SGHDT and CDR2 YYEEEE. The data derive from a study of cytomegalovirus exposure and HLA in healthy donors. Sequenced by immunoSEQ multiplex PCR; TCRdb stores in-frame clones only, minus some. The data show 160,000 or so clones, about 86% seen once. The chain combines TRBV5-6 with TRBJ2-3; TRBD2 aligns across 8 bases. This clonotype was sampled from a woman in her twenties or thirties in good health and CMV-seronegative. The source material was PBMCs. The CDR3 region is CASTRRGVPDTQYF. Here the CDR3 DNA reads TGTGCCAGCACGAGGCGGGGGGTTCCAGATACGCAGTATTTT.